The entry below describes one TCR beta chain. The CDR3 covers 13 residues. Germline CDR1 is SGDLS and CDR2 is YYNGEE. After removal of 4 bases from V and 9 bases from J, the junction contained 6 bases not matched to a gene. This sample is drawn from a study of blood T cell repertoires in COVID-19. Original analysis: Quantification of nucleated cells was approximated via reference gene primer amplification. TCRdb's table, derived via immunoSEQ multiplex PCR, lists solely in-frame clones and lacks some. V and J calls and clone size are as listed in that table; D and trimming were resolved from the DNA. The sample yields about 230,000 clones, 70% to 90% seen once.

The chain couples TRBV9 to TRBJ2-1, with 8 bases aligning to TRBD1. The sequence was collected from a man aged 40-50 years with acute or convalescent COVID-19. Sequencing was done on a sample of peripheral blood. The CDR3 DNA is TGTGCCAGCAGCCCATGGGACAGGAGTGAGCAGTTCTTC. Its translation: CASSPWDRSEQFF.